The clone carrying this T cell receptor beta chain was recorded at least ten times. It was RNA transcripts that yielded the amplified TCR beta CDR3 regions. In the first-round RT-PCR of the TCR CDR3, the HTBI primer set was used. TCRdb ran MiXCR on the multiplex PCR reads and lists one entry per CDR3 protein. This sample has about 380,000 distinct CDR3 sequences, with about 18% found just once. This specimen comes from a study of T cells in Graves' hyperthyroidism and ophthalmopathy. Trimming pared 4 bases from V and 2 bases from J, leaving 10 bases between. This CDR3 is built from 14 residues. CDR1 and CDR2 from the germline V gene are SGHRS and YFSETQ.

The source of this sequence is a man younger than 35 with Graves' ophthalmopathy. This rearrangement joins TRBV5-1 to TRBJ2-1; D is tentatively TRBD1 or TRBD2 (5 bases each). The sequencing input was blood. DNA of the CDR3: TGCGCCAGCAGCCAGGGACCGCCCTACAATGAGCAGTTCTTC. As protein: CASSQGPPYNEQFF.